This TCR beta chain was sequenced during a study of T-cell reconstitution after alpha-beta-depleted transplantation in children (dated by TCRdb to 2016 to 2018). Some background on the complete study: T-cell immune reconstitution after TCRalphabeta/CD19-depleted allogeneic hematopoietic cell transplantation in children was quantitatively tracked in the study by means of TCR repertoire profiling.

The treatment or condition label here, explained by the study, means: allogeneic hematopoietic cell transplantation with graft depleted of TCRalphabeta T cells and CD19 B cells. The transplant recipients were children given TCRalphabeta/CD19-depleted allogeneic hematopoietic cell grafts. Cut back by 3 bases and 2 bases, the V and J ends lie 13 bases apart. From the cysteine through the phenylalanine, the CDR3 covers 15 amino acids. The CDR3 DNA has 45 bases and is translated from base 1. Via the germline V gene, CDR1 is SGHTA and CDR2 FQGNSA. The full study reports these points: About two months after transplant, the apparently early recovery of alphabetaT-cell counts reportedly depended on just several hundred clones that had expanded rapidly and came from non-depleted graft cells. Hyperexpanded clone frequencies declined over subsequent months; after one year, T-cell counts and TCRbeta diversity were mostly attributed to newly produced T cells. The high TCRbeta diversity at day 60 in some patients was ascribed to recipient T cells and intrathymic progenitors that had survived conditioning.

Library preparation employed PCR. The sequencer listed for this sample is Illumina HiSeq 2500. TCR libraries were prepared with molecular barcoding, using unique molecular identifiers to normalize TCRbeta repertoire quantification. TCRdb reprocessing: public reads trimmed at Q25 with fastp, clones called with MiXCR, in-frame beta chains kept. For every CDR3 protein sequence, its rows merge into one entry that carries the most common genes and DNA. This sample holds about 980,000 distinct CDR3 sequences; roughly 29% were observed only once. 28% of the sample comes from the top ten. As concerns this clonotype: Its antigen specificity is not known. No clone much larger than this one lies a single base away; base qualities are absent.

The rearrangement joined TRBV7-2 to TRBJ1-1; the D gene lacks a confident call. This specimen was PBMCs, mostly from graft donor cells, taken 360 days after TCRalphabeta/CD19-depleted stem cell transplant. This receptor was obtained from a boy under two years old who had a stem cell transplant for SCID, so the T cells may come from the graft donor. The nucleotide sequence is TGTGCCAGCAGCTTGGATACCGCGACAAACACTGAAGCTTTCTTT. Its amino acids are CASSLDTATNTEAFF.